What follows are 11 T cell receptor beta chains derived from one specimen sequenced in a study of blood T cell repertoires in COVID-19. Data came from immunoSEQ multiplex PCR; TCRdb stores just in-frame clones and leaves some out. The data contain about 180,000 clones, 80% of them singletons. The sequenced sample consisted of peripheral blood. These receptors all come from a man aged 65 to 79 with active or convalescent COVID-19.

This clone appeared once. This rearrangement joins TRBV5-1 to TRBJ1-6; D unresolved. V was trimmed by 4 bases and J by 8 bases, leaving 16 bases between them. The length of the CDR3 is 15 residues. CDR1 is SGHRS and CDR2 is YFSETQ in the germline V gene. The CDR3 bases are TGCGCCAGCAGCCCCGGGTCGGGGATGGATTCACCCCTCCACTTT. Protein sequence: CASSPGSGMDSPLHF.

The genes are TRBV6-4 and TRBJ2-3; possible D gene TRBD2, 6 bases. V lost 5 bases to trimming and J lost 0 bases, with 12 bases between them. CDR3 size: 15 residues. Germline loops: CDR1 MRHNA, CDR2 SNTAGT. CDR3 residues: CASSWGGLSTDTQYF. In DNA, the CDR3 is TGTGCCAGCAGTTGGGGAGGACTTAGCACAGATACGCAGTATTTT.

This chain uses TRBV24-1 with TRBJ2-3; 8 bases agree with TRBD2. The length of the CDR3 is 15 residues. Germline V CDR1 and CDR2: KGHDR, SFDVKD. Trimming took 4 bases from V and 1 from J; bases not matched to a gene: 3. CDR3 in amino acids: CATSEAGGGTDTQYF. CDR3 nucleotides: TGTGCCACCAGTGAGGCCGGGGGGGGCACAGATACGCAGTATTTT.

The V gene is TRBV7-2, the J gene TRBJ2-7; D may be TRBD1 (5 bases). Trimming removed 1 base from V and 3 bases from J, with 7 bases in between. The CDR3 is made up of 13 amino acids. Looked up from germline, CDR1 is SGHTA and CDR2 is FQGNSA. This CDR3 reads CASSLGQLYEQYF. CDR3 in DNA: TGTGCCAGCAGCTTAGGACAGCTCTACGAGCAGTACTTC.

The chain recombines TRBV11-3 with TRBJ2-4, with D possibly TRBD2 on 6 matching bases. CDR3 length: 18 residues. V lost 1 base to trimming and J lost 0 bases, with 16 bases between them. The germline V gene has CDR1 SGHNT and CDR2 YENEEA. The CDR3 sequence is CASSLVSLSGLAKNIQYF. The DNA of the CDR3 is TGTGCCAGCAGCTTAGTAAGCCTTAGCGGTCTAGCCAAAAACATTCAGTACTTC.

This chain connects TRBV23-1 to TRBJ1-5; no firm D call. TRBV23-1 is an ORF, and what it does is uncertain. Between the trimmed V and J ends, which lost 6 bases and 0 bases, there was a span of 21 bases. The length of the CDR3 is 18 residues. The CDR3 DNA sequence: TGCGCCAGCAGACCCTCACTCGGCGGCAGATATAGCAATCAGCCCCAGCATTTT. Translation gives CASRPSLGGRYSNQPQHF.

The V gene is TRBV2, the J gene TRBJ1-1; possible D gene TRBD1, 6 bases. The germline V gene has CDR1 SNHLY and CDR2 FYNNEI. The CDR3 contains 13 residues. V lost 7 bases to trimming and J lost 5 bases, with 14 bases between them. CDR3: CASMGAGRTEAFF. In DNA form, the CDR3 reads TGTGCCAGCATGGGGGCGGGTAGGACTGAAGCTTTCTTT.

This clone was seen a few times. J is TRBJ1-2 and V is TRBV11-2, with 10 bases that match TRBD1. Unmatched junction bases numbered 9, after V lost 1 base and J lost 7 bases. Germline CDR1 is SGHAT and CDR2 is FQNNGV. The CDR3 has 16 residues. CDR3 region: CASSLGGRDRGFGYTF. The CDR3 bases are TGTGCCAGCAGCTTAGGTGGCCGGGACAGGGGTTTTGGCTACACCTTC.

The chain carries TRBV4-1 and TRBJ1-3, with D possibly being TRBD1 (5 bases). Deletions cut 3 bases from V and 0 bases from J, with 9 bases between. The CDR3 sequence is 15 residues long. Germline V gene data show CDR1 as MGHRA and CDR2 as YSYEKL. This CDR3 is CASSQGLSSGNTIYF. The CDR3 DNA sequence: TGCGCCAGCAGCCAGGGGCTCAGCTCTGGAAACACCATATATTTT.

This sequence joins TRBV10-2 and TRBJ2-1, with D possibly TRBD2 on 5 matching bases. V was trimmed by 0 bases and J by 0 bases, leaving 9 bases between them. CDR1 and CDR2 from the germline V gene are WSHSY and SAAADI. The CDR3 runs to 16 residues. The CDR3: CASSESPGSSYNEQFF. The CDR3 DNA sequence: TGCGCCAGCAGTGAGTCACCGGGGTCCTCCTACAATGAGCAGTTCTTC.

The V gene is TRBV5-1, the J gene TRBJ2-5, with D perhaps matching TRBD1 (6 bases). CDR3 size: 15 residues. Trimming removed 0 bases at V and 0 bases at J, with 9 bases between. CDR1 is SGHRS, CDR2 YFSETQ, per germline. CDR3 in amino acids: CASSLDRVYQETQYF. The CDR3 DNA follows: TGCGCCAGCAGCTTGGACAGGGTGTACCAAGAGACCCAGTACTTC.